The 30 T cell receptor beta chains below all came from one sample that was sequenced in a study of identical twins. Each CDR3 protein is one row after TCRdb ran MiXCR on the 5' RACE reads. The profile covers about 730,000 distinct CDR3 sequences, with about 20% appearing a single time and 4.3% taken by the ten largest. These data also formed part of another study, on T cells expressing NK-cell markers.

The sequencing input was PBMCs. The receptors shown here come from a woman aged 18-30 years in good health.

This clonotype was counted between two and nine times. V and J are TRBV7-9 and TRBJ1-1; 7 bases align to TRBD1. The J segment lost 0 bases and the V segment lost 5 bases, leaving 6 bases of the junction unmatched. The CDR3 runs to 15 residues. Germline CDR1 is SEHNR and CDR2 is FQNEAQ (reference sequence). CDR3 protein: CASSPPTGMNTEAFF. CDR3 bases: TGTGCCAGCAGCCCCCCGACAGGGATGAACACTGAAGCTTTCTTT.

The chain employs TRBV20-1 and TRBJ2-7; tentatively, D is TRBD2 (5 bases). Germline CDR1 reads DFQATT; CDR2 reads SNEGSKA (reference sequence). This CDR3 region has 12 residues. Trimming removed 3 bases at V and 5 bases at J, with 11 bases between. DNA for the CDR3: TGCAGTGCTAGCACCCCCGGGGACGAGCAGTACTTC. This translates into CSASTPGDEQYF.

The chain carries TRBV10-3 and TRBJ2-3; D is undetermined. Looked up from germline, CDR1 is ENHRY and CDR2 is SYGVKD. The CDR3 is 13 amino acids. Trimming took off 4 bases at V and 6 bases at J, with 11 bases between the two ends. The CDR3 loop is CAISGWDQDTQYF. The CDR3 region has the DNA TGTGCCATCAGTGGGTGGGATCAGGATACGCAGTATTTT.

This clonotype turned up a few times. The chain employs TRBV5-1 and TRBJ2-1, with D perhaps matching TRBD2 (6 bases). Trimming cost V 3 bases and J 3 bases, with 16 bases left between them. The germline gives CDR1 SGHRS, CDR2 YFSETQ. The CDR3 totals 16 residues. CDR3 nucleotide sequence: TGCGCCAGCAGCTGGGCCCCAGGTAGCGGCTACAATGAGCAGTTCTTC. Protein product: CASSWAPGSGYNEQFF.

The V call is TRBV6-1, the J call TRBJ2-5, with 7 bases identical to TRBD1. V shed 6 bases, J shed 4 bases, and the junction held 8 bases outside the gene matches. The CDR3 has 14 amino acids. The germline V gene has CDR1 MNHNS and CDR2 SASEGT. CDR3 DNA: TGTGCCAGCAGCTCGCAGGGGGTGAGAGAGACCCAGTACTTC. It codes for CASSSQGVRETQYF.

This clonotype has only a few counts. This chain connects TRBV10-3 to TRBJ2-5; D is perhaps TRBD2 (6 bases). The CDR3 spans 13 residues. Per the germline V gene, CDR1 is ENHRY and CDR2 is SYGVKD. V was cut by 3 bases and J by 7 bases, with 12 bases left in between. CDR3 nucleotides: TGTGCCATCAGTGAAGAGACTAGGGGGACCCAGTACTTC. Protein: CAISEETRGTQYF.

The rearrangement joins TRBV7-9 to TRBJ2-1; 9 bases align to TRBD1. Germline lookup yields CDR1 SEHNR and CDR2 FQNEAQ (reference sequence). The CDR3 consists of 15 residues. Trimming took 0 bases from V and 10 from J; bases not matched to a gene: 7. CDR3 region: CASSLAQGAVGEQFF. Written as DNA, the CDR3 is TGTGCCAGCAGCTTAGCACAGGGGGCCGTCGGGGAGCAGTTCTTC.

The rearrangement joins TRBV6-4 to TRBJ2-1; D is uncertain. V lost 0 bases, J lost 7 bases, and 10 bases lay in between. The germline CDR1 and CDR2 sequences are MRHNA and SNTAGT. This CDR3 has 14 residues. CDR3 loop: CASSDSPSGNEQFF. The CDR3 DNA follows: TGTGCCAGCAGTGACTCACCGAGTGGGAATGAGCAGTTCTTC.

Written as DNA, the CDR3 is TGTGCCAGCAGCGTAGCTGGGGAGGCCGGGCCCCAGCATTTT. It yields the protein CASSVAGEAGPQHF. V is TRBV9 and J is TRBJ1-5; no clear D. Trimming took off 0 bases at V and 9 bases at J, with 13 bases between the two ends. This CDR3 is built from 14 residues. Germline V CDR1 and CDR2: SGDLS, YYNGEE. Based on the CDR3 plus reference TRBV9 and TRBJ1-5, the full variable domain is DSGVTQTPKHLITATGQRVTLRCSPRSGDLSVYWYQQSLDQGLQFLIQYYNGEERAKGNILERFSAQQFPDLHSELNLSSLELGDSALYFCASSVAGEAGPQHFGDGTRLSIL.

Only a few counts were recorded for this clonotype. The chain employs TRBV29-1 and TRBJ2-1; TRBD2 is a possible D gene (5 bases). Germline CDR1 is SQVTM and CDR2 is ANQGSEA. V shed 3 bases and J shed 8 bases, with 17 bases lying between them. This CDR3 has 14 amino acids. The CDR3 coding sequence is TGCAGCGTTGAGGGCGGGCAGGCCTGGGATGAGCAGTTCTTC. Protein product: CSVEGGQAWDEQFF.

This clonotype was observed a handful of times. CDR3 amino acids: CASSVDLSGLPDTQYF. The DNA of the CDR3 is TGTGCCAGCAGCGTAGATTTGAGCGGCCTCCCAGATACGCAGTATTTT. The rearrangement joins TRBV9 to TRBJ2-3, with D possibly being TRBD2 (5 bases). Trimming stripped 0 bases from V and 4 bases from J, with 15 bases between. Germline loops: CDR1 SGDLS, CDR2 YYNGEE. The CDR3 is 16 amino acids.

V usage is TRBV24-1 and J usage is TRBJ2-2; D is unresolved. There are 13 residues in the CDR3. V was pared by 3 bases and J by 6 bases, with 7 bases between. Germline V CDR1 and CDR2: KGHDR, SFDVKD. The CDR3 DNA sequence: TGTGCCACCAGTGATCCCGCCGCCGGGGAGCTGTTTTTT. Translated: CATSDPAAGELFF.

The chain is built from TRBV6-1 and TRBJ2-7; D perhaps matches TRBD1 (5 bases). The germline V and J ends were trimmed by 7 bases and 1 base, with 17 bases remaining between them. The CDR3 is 15 residues long. In germline, CDR1 is MNHNS, CDR2 SASEGT. The CDR3 loop is CASKGPRQTSYEQYF. For the CDR3, the DNA is TGTGCCAGCAAGGGGCCGAGGCAGACTTCCTACGAGCAGTACTTC.

This rearrangement joins TRBV2 to TRBJ2-5; TRBD2 might be the D (5 bases). Trimming removed 11 bases from V and 5 bases from J, with 15 bases in between. Per the germline V gene, CDR1 is SNHLY and CDR2 is FYNNEI. The CDR3 is 12 residues long. Here the CDR3 reads CAGRGIHETQYF. The CDR3 DNA reads as TGTGCCGGACGGGGTATCCACGAGACCCAGTACTTC.

This clonotype was counted only a few times. The J gene is TRBJ2-7, the V gene TRBV6-1; TRBD1 matches at 10 bases. CDR1 and CDR2 from the germline V gene are MNHNS and SASEGT. V shed 5 bases, J shed 1 base, and the junction held 8 bases outside the gene matches. The CDR3 spans 16 residues. The CDR3: CASSPRGQGKSYEQYF. In nucleotides, the CDR3 is TGTGCCAGCAGTCCCAGGGGACAGGGGAAATCCTACGAGCAGTACTTC.

This rearrangement joins TRBV11-2 to TRBJ2-1; D not certain. V gave up 6 bases and J gave up 0 bases, with 12 bases separating them. This CDR3 spans 15 amino acids. Germline V gene sequence: CDR1 SGHAT, CDR2 FQNNGV. The CDR3 sequence is CASRTGLYSYNEQFF. DNA of the CDR3: TGTGCCAGCAGAACCGGGCTGTACTCCTACAATGAGCAGTTCTTC. Complete variable domain (other parts from reference TRBV11-2 and TRBJ2-1): EAGVAQSPRYKIIEKRQSVAFWCNPISGHATLYWYQQILGQGPKLLIQFQNNGVVDDSQLPKDRFSAERLKGVDSTLKIQPAKLEDSAVYLCASRTGLYSYNEQFFGPGTRLTVL.

This clonotype appeared a few times. This rearrangement joins TRBV11-2 to TRBJ2-1; D not certain. The V gene's germline CDR1 is SGHAT and CDR2 FQNNGV. V was pared by 2 bases and J by 5 bases, with 10 bases between. The length of the CDR3 is 14 residues. CDR3 loop: CASSLRGSHNEQFF. The CDR3 DNA reads TGTGCCAGCAGCTTACGAGGTTCCCACAATGAGCAGTTCTTC.

The genes are TRBV12-3 or TRBV12-4 and TRBJ2-7, with TRBD2 as a possible D gene (6 bases). CDR3 length: 12 amino acids. Trimming stripped 3 bases from V and 5 bases from J, with 8 bases between. DNA for the CDR3: TGTGCCAGCAGTTTTCGGGAGAACGAGCAGTACTTC. This codes for CASSFRENEQYF.

The chain couples TRBV5-1 to TRBJ2-1; the match to TRBD1 covers 8 bases. Trimming cost V 8 bases and J 4 bases; bases outside gene matches: 5. The CDR3 is 13 amino acids. CDR1 is SGHRS, CDR2 YFSETQ, per germline. The CDR3 loop reads CASGQGTYNEQFF. The CDR3 DNA reads TGCGCCAGTGGACAGGGAACGTACAATGAGCAGTTCTTC.

The chain carries TRBV6-6 and TRBJ2-5; a weak D match, TRBD2 (5 bases). CDR1 MNHNY and CDR2 SVGAGI come from the germline V gene (reference sequence). There are 12 residues in the CDR3. The germline V and J ends were trimmed by 8 bases and 4 bases, with 11 bases remaining between them. DNA for the CDR3: TGTGCCAGCGATGAGGGCAGAGAGACCCAGTACTTC. Translation gives CASDEGRETQYF.

Only a few counts were recorded for this clonotype. V usage is TRBV6-5 and J usage is TRBJ2-7, with a weak D call TRBD2 (6 bases). The CDR3 loop spans 12 amino acids. Germline values: CDR1 MNHEY, CDR2 SVGAGI. The germline V and J ends were trimmed by 4 bases and 7 bases, with 11 bases remaining between them. The CDR3 region has the DNA TGTGCCAGCAGTTGGGAAGGGAGGGAGCAGTACTTC. It translates to CASSWEGREQYF.

The chain couples TRBV10-3 to TRBJ2-5, with a tentative D call TRBD2 (5 bases). V lost 3 bases to trimming and J lost 0 bases, with 14 bases between them. CDR1 and CDR2 (germline): ENHRY, SYGVKD. The CDR3 sequence is 16 residues long. CDR3 nucleotides: TGTGCCATCAGTGATCCCACACCGGGATACCAAGAGACCCAGTACTTC. This codes for CAISDPTPGYQETQYF.

The rearrangement links TRBV11-2 to TRBJ2-4; 9 bases align to TRBD1. Trimming cost V 8 bases and J 14 bases; bases outside gene matches: 13. Germline loops: CDR1 SGHAT, CDR2 FQNNGV. The CDR3 length is 13 residues. CDR3 DNA sequence: TGTGCCAGCCGCCACCCCTGCGGGGACAGGGAGTACTTC. Protein sequence: CASRHPCGDREYF.

The rearrangement uses TRBV20-1 and TRBJ2-1; 8 bases are a match to TRBD2. The V segment lost 6 bases and the J segment 1 base; nucleotides outside the gene matches: 5. CDR1 is DFQATT and CDR2 is SNEGSKA in the germline V gene (reference sequence). This CDR3 has 14 amino acids. CDR3 amino acids: CSAKSGGSYNEQFF. CDR3 DNA: TGCAGTGCGAAAAGCGGGGGTTCCTACAATGAGCAGTTCTTC.

This clonotype turned up a few times. The gene calls are TRBV9 and TRBJ2-5, with 8 bases fitting TRBD1. Germline values: CDR1 SGDLS, CDR2 YYNGEE. Trimming removed 3 bases from V and 5 bases from J; junction bases left unmatched: 6. The CDR3 is 14 residues long. The CDR3 region is CASSEGQGWETQYF. The CDR3 coding sequence is TGTGCCAGCAGCGAAGGACAGGGTTGGGAGACCCAGTACTTC.

This clonotype has more than one count but fewer than ten. The chain recombines TRBV20-1 with TRBJ2-1; 9 positions match TRBD2. Germline loops: CDR1 DFQATT, CDR2 SNEGSKA (reference sequence). The CDR3 is 16 residues long. With V trimmed by 0 bases and J by 8 bases, 11 bases remained unmatched. CDR3 DNA: TGCAGTGCTAGAGATAGCGGGACTAGCTATATCGATGAGCAGTTCTTC. Translation: CSARDSGTSYIDEQFF.

This clonotype was seen a handful of times. Here the CDR3 reads CASSSGTARRRTQYF. DNA for the CDR3: TGCGCCAGCAGCTCGGGGACCGCGCGAAGGAGAACGCAGTATTTT. This sequence joins TRBV5-1 and TRBJ2-3; D could derive from TRBD1 or TRBD2 (5 bases each). Per the germline V gene, CDR1 is SGHRS and CDR2 is YFSETQ. Trimming took off 3 bases at V and 9 bases at J, with 20 bases between the two ends. The CDR3 length is 15 residues. Together with reference TRBV5-1 and TRBJ2-3, the CDR3 gives the full variable domain: KAGVTQTPRYLIKTRGQQVTLSCSPISGHRSVSWYQQTPGQGLQFLFEYFSETQRNKGNFPGRFSGRQFSNSRSEMNVSTLELGDSALYLCASSSGTARRRTQYFGPGTRLTVL.

This clonotype was seen only a few times. The CDR3 spells CASESRNNEQFF. CDR3 coding DNA: TGCGCCAGCGAATCCCGCAACAATGAGCAGTTCTTC. The J gene is TRBJ2-1, the V gene TRBV4-3; D not certain. Trimming pared 8 bases from V and 5 bases from J, leaving 10 bases between. Germline CDR1 and CDR2: LGHNA and YSLEER. This CDR3 is 12 amino acids long.

This clonotype was recorded at least ten times. J is TRBJ2-1 and V is TRBV20-1; D is unclear. Looked up from germline, CDR1 is DFQATT and CDR2 is SNEGSKA (reference sequence). CDR3 length: 15 amino acids. Between the trimmed V and J ends, which lost 0 bases and 0 bases, there was a span of 9 bases. The CDR3 nucleotides read TGCAGTGCTAGAGATTACCAGAGCTCCTACAATGAGCAGTTCTTC. Amino acids: CSARDYQSSYNEQFF.

J is TRBJ2-5 and V is TRBV2; D is unclear. The CDR3 runs 14 residues. The ends were cut back, 1 base at V and 7 bases at J, with 13 bases in the middle. The V gene's germline CDR1 is SNHLY and CDR2 FYNNEI. DNA for the CDR3: TGTGCCAGCAGTGAAGTTTACTACCCCGTGACCCAGTACTTC. Its translation: CASSEVYYPVTQYF.